Listed below are T cell receptor beta chains from one sample, sequenced in a study of technical replicates of blood from several donors. The repertoire was sequenced with immunoSEQ multiplex PCR; TCRdb's copy has only in-frame clones and lacks some. This repertoire shows 85,000 to 95,000 clones, about 95% found once; its top ten account for about 0.39%. The sequenced sample consisted of T cells isolated from PBMCs. The source is a human donor in good health. Both conserved end residues are part of each CDR3. Fields, in order: D gene, J gene, V gene, clone size, CDR3 DNA, CDR3 protein. D genes are given only for firm matches. Size values are once, few and many counts, or a class for expanded clones, and some rows have none.

- | TRBJ1-5 | TRBV6-4 | - | TGTGCCAGCAGTGAACAGGCAAATCAGCCCCAGCATTTT | CASSEQANQPQHF
- | TRBJ1-1 | TRBV5-4 | - | TGTGCCAGCAGCTTGCAGGGGAGCGACACTGAAGCTTTCTTT | CASSLQGSDTEAFF
TRBD1 | TRBJ2-3 | TRBV13 | - | TGTGCCAGCAGCCTACGCCTAGCAGGGGGAGGCACAGATACGCAGTATTTT | CASSLRLAGGGTDTQYF
- | TRBJ2-7 | TRBV9 | - | TGTGCCAGCAGCTCCCCCCGGAGGGGCGGGCCCTCTTCCTACGAGCAGTACTTC | CASSSPRRGGPSSYEQYF
TRBD1 | TRBJ2-3 | TRBV6-1 | - | TGTGCCAGCAGTGAAGCTCAGGGGACAGGAGATACGCAGTATTTT | CASSEAQGTGDTQYF
TRBD2 | TRBJ2-3 | TRBV5-1 | once | TGCGCCAGCAGAGGGGGAACAACCCGACTAGCGGGAAACACAGATACGCAGTATTTT | CASRGGTTRLAGNTDTQYF
- | TRBJ2-1 | TRBV6-1 | - | TGTGCCAGCAGAACCAGGGGCCGGGTTGCCAATGAGCAGTTCTTC | CASRTRGRVANEQFF
- | TRBJ2-7 | TRBV5-1 | once | TGCGCCAGCAGCCTGGAGGGGGACTCCTACGAGCAGTACTTC | CASSLEGDSYEQYF
TRBD2 | TRBJ2-5 | TRBV6-5 | once | TGTGCCAGCAGTTACGCGGGAGCAGTGGAGACCCAGTACTTC | CASSYAGAVETQYF
- | TRBJ1-1 | TRBV7-3 | few | TGTGCCAGCAGCCGACACAGGGATAACACTGAAGCTTTCTTT | CASSRHRDNTEAFF
TRBD1 | TRBJ2-1 | TRBV7-3 | - | TGTGCCAGCAGCCACGGACAGGGCTCCTACAATGAGCAGTTCTTC | CASSHGQGSYNEQFF
TRBD2 | TRBJ2-1 | TRBV6-6 | - | TGTGCCAGCAGTCTAGCGGGCCACAATGAGCAGTTCTTC | CASSLAGHNEQFF
- | TRBJ2-2 | TRBV9 | - | TGTGCCAGCAGCCTCCCGGGGGGCCTAAACACCGGGGAGCTGTTTTTT | CASSLPGGLNTGELFF
- | TRBJ1-1 | TRBV28 | - | TGTGCCAGCAGTTTAACGGTATACACTGAAGCTTTCTTT | CASSLTVYTEAFF
- | TRBJ2-1 | TRBV11-3 | - | TGTGCCAGCAGCTTAGTCACGTGGGAGATGAGTGAGCAGTTCTTC | CASSLVTWEMSEQFF
- | TRBJ2-7 | TRBV10-3 | - | TGTGCCATCAGCGACAAATCCTACGAGCAGTACTTC | CAISDKSYEQYF
TRBD1 | TRBJ2-5 | TRBV5-1 | - | TGCGCCAGCAGCTTAGGGGGACAGGGTGTAGAGACCCAGTACTTC | CASSLGGQGVETQYF
TRBD2 | TRBJ2-1 | TRBV19 | - | TGTGCCAGTAGTATCCTAGCGGGAGCAAATGAGCAGTTCTTC | CASSILAGANEQFF
- | TRBJ2-5 | TRBV5-5 | - | TGTGCCAGCAGCTTGCCAGGGCGGGAGACCCAGTACTTC | CASSLPGRETQYF
- | TRBJ2-3 | TRBV5-1 | - | TGCGCCAGCAGCTCGCAATTAGGGGTGTCCACAGATACGCAGTATTTT | CASSSQLGVSTDTQYF
- | TRBJ1-5 | TRBV5-4 | - | TGTGCCAGCAGCTTGACGGGGGAGGGCAATCAGCCCCAGCATTTT | CASSLTGEGNQPQHF
- | TRBJ1-5 | TRBV5-5 | - | TGTGCCAGCAGCTTGGTTCTCAGTCATCAGCCCCAGCATTTT | CASSLVLSHQPQHF
- | TRBJ2-7 | TRBV7-6 | - | TGTGCCAGCAGCCCGGGAGTCCCCTACGAGCAGTACTTC | CASSPGVPYEQYF
- | TRBJ1-5 | TRBV7-3 | once | TGTGCCAGCAGCTTAAGCGGGGGCCTAAATCAGCCCCAGCATTTT | CASSLSGGLNQPQHF
- | TRBJ2-4 | TRBV5-8 | once | TGTGCCAGCAGCTCGCTGACAGGAGAAGTAACCATTCAGTACTTC | CASSSLTGEVTIQYF
- | TRBJ1-2 | TRBV29-1 | once | TGCAGCGTTAACCGGGAGGCTGGCTACACCTTC | CSVNREAGYTF
- | TRBJ2-5 | TRBV9 | - | TGTGCCAGCAGCGTACAGGGTGTCGGGACCCAGTACTTC | CASSVQGVGTQYF
TRBD1 | TRBJ1-2 | TRBV28 | - | TGTGCCAGCAGTTTACGCCGCGACAGGGGAATTGATGGCTACACCTTC | CASSLRRDRGIDGYTF
TRBD1 | TRBJ2-2 | TRBV4-3 | - | TGCGCCAGCAGCTGGGACAGGGGGCAGAACACCGGGGAGCTGTTTTTT | CASSWDRGQNTGELFF
TRBD1 | TRBJ1-1 | TRBV4-3 | - | TGCGCCAGCAGCCAAGGGGGACAGGCGGAGGCTTTCTTT | CASSQGGQAEAFF
- | TRBJ2-7 | TRBV28 | - | TGTGCCAGCAGTTTCCCGGCAGGCAGGGGCGAGCAGTACTTC | CASSFPAGRGEQYF
TRBD2 | TRBJ2-3 | TRBV4-1 | - | TGCGCCAGCAGCCAAGATCTGTTTAGCGGGAGATCAGATACGCAGTATTTT | CASSQDLFSGRSDTQYF
- | TRBJ1-1 | TRBV11-3 | once | TGTGCCAGCACCTGGGGGCGACCTAGGGACACTGAAGCTTTCTTT | CASTWGRPRDTEAFF
TRBD1 | TRBJ2-1 | TRBV2 | - | TGTGCCAGCAGTTCCCGGGACAGGGGCATAAGGTGGGACAATGAGCAGTTCTTC | CASSSRDRGIRWDNEQFF
TRBD1 | TRBJ2-4 | TRBV19 | - | TGTGCCAGTGGTTGGACAGGGGGCTTAAACATTCAGTACTTC | CASGWTGGLNIQYF
TRBD1 | TRBJ2-1 | TRBV6-1 | - | TGTGCCAGCAGTGAAGATCTGGGCAGGGGGCGTTACAATGAGCAGTTCTTC | CASSEDLGRGRYNEQFF
- | TRBJ1-4 | TRBV11-2 | - | TGTGCCAGCACCCCAGTTGGGGCCTGGAATGAAAAACTGTTTTTT | CASTPVGAWNEKLFF
TRBD2 | TRBJ2-1 | TRBV2 | - | TGTGCCAGCAGTGCCCTAGCGGGAGGGCCAGGTGAGCAGTTCTTC | CASSALAGGPGEQFF
- | TRBJ1-5 | TRBV6-5 | - | TGTGCCAGCAGTTACTCGCCCGGGGACAATCAGCCCCAGCATTTT | CASSYSPGDNQPQHF
- | TRBJ2-7 | TRBV14 | - | TGTGCCAGCAGCCCCGGAGCGGGTCGCTTCTACGAGCAGTACTTC | CASSPGAGRFYEQYF
TRBD2 | TRBJ2-1 | TRBV4-3 | - | TGCGCCAGCAGCCAAGTTTCTAGCGGGGCTCTTGAGCAGTTCTTC | CASSQVSSGALEQFF
- | TRBJ2-1 | TRBV7-9 | - | TGTGCCAGCAGCCGCCCGGGAAGAGATGAGCAGTTCTTC | CASSRPGRDEQFF
TRBD2 | TRBJ2-3 | TRBV18 | - | TGTGCCAGCTCACGTTCCAGCGGGAGGTACGGTGGGGATACGCAGTATTTT | CASSRSSGRYGGDTQYF
- | TRBJ1-1 | TRBV7-9 | - | TGTGCCAGCACCGAACAGGGACAGAACACTGAAGCTTTCTTT | CASTEQGQNTEAFF
- | TRBJ2-1 | TRBV5-1 | - | TGCGCCAGCAGCTTGGAGGACAAGCTTAATGAGCAGTTCTTC | CASSLEDKLNEQFF
- | TRBJ2-7 | TRBV5-5 | - | TGTGCCAGCAGCTTGAAGGGGGCCTACGAGCAGTACTTC | CASSLKGAYEQYF
TRBD1 | TRBJ2-1 | TRBV18 | - | TGTGCCAGCTCACTGGGGACAGGGGGATACAATGAGCAGTTCTTC | CASSLGTGGYNEQFF
TRBD1 | TRBJ2-7 | TRBV7-9 | - | TGTGCCAGCAGCGGAGGGACAGGGTCTAGCTACGAGCAGTACTTC | CASSGGTGSSYEQYF
- | TRBJ2-1 | TRBV10-3 | - | TGTGCCATCAGTGAGTCGAGAAAGGGAGTAGGGAATGAGCAGTTCTTC | CAISESRKGVGNEQFF
TRBD1 | TRBJ2-7 | TRBV13 | - | TGTGCCAGCAGCCTTTGGACAGGGGGTTACGAGCAGTACTTC | CASSLWTGGYEQYF
TRBD1 | TRBJ1-2 | TRBV11-2 | - | TGTGCCAGCAGCTTTTCTGTGGGACAGGGAGCCTATGGCTACACCTTC | CASSFSVGQGAYGYTF
- | TRBJ2-2 | TRBV11-1 | - | TGTGCCAGCATTAAAAGCGGGCAGAACACCGGGGAGCTGTTTTTT | CASIKSGQNTGELFF
TRBD2 | TRBJ2-7 | TRBV19 | - | TGTGCCAGTACCAAAAAGTGGGTAGCGGGAGGGCCCTACGAGCAGTACTTC | CASTKKWVAGGPYEQYF
TRBD1 | TRBJ1-2 | TRBV4-3 | - | TGCGCCAGCAGCCAAGACCTTCGGACAGGGATAAGCGGCTACACCTTC | CASSQDLRTGISGYTF
- | TRBJ1-2 | TRBV7-9 | - | TGTGCCAGCAGCTTAGGGACAGCCGCTAACTATGGCTACACCTTC | CASSLGTAANYGYTF